This T cell receptor (beta chain) was found in a study of coeliac disease. In the study overall: High-resolution HLA typing was lacking; TRBV7-2 bias was queried instead.

General study points: Active celiac intraepithelial and lamina propria samples had lower TRB and TRG clonality than control samples. TRB repertoires were largely private, with most amino acid sequences found in only one sample. The authors judged this method unsuitable for unbiased gliadin-specific T cell detection.

Sequencing was performed with immunoSEQ multiplex PCR; in TCRdb, only in-frame clones are kept and a portion is missing. This sample has roughly 5,300 clones, with around 52% found just once. The germline CDR1 and CDR2 sequences are SNHLY and FYNNEI. Trimming removed 6 bases at V and 1 base at J, with 12 bases between. This CDR3 has 14 amino acids. Comments on this clone: The antigen remains undetermined.

The genes are TRBV2 and TRBJ1-1; D uncertain. The TCR originated in a woman aged 25 to 45 with active celiac disease. Sample: intraepithelial lymphocytes from the gut. The CDR3 protein is CASRRINENTEAFF. The CDR3 region has the DNA TGTGCCAGCAGGAGGATAAATGAGAACACTGAAGCTTTCTTT.